Sequencing of this TCR beta chain was carried out in a study of prognosis after radiotherapy for stage I lung cancer. Whole-study context: All non-small cell lung cancer patients were considered medically inoperable. No patients got concurrent therapy with stereotactic body radiotherapy. The study's findings and limits: Following stereotactic body radiation therapy, patients who went on to develop distant metastases had lower Shannon entropy.

The germline V gene encodes CDR1 SGHRS and CDR2 YFSETQ. This CDR3 contains 13 residues. Trimming removed 7 bases from V and 1 base from J, with 11 bases in between. From genomic DNA, two-round multiplex PCR was used to amplify TCR beta CDR3. Round one of PCR was performed, and it used primers specific to each TRBV and TRBJ gene. TCRdb analysed the multiplex PCR reads with MiXCR anew, one entry per CDR3 protein. The sample has under 50,000 distinct CDR3 sequences, roughly a quarter seen once. All patients showed node-negative disease on CT and PET/CT and lacked prior chemotherapy, radiotherapy or other malignancies. Notes on this clonotype: Its specificity is not known.

The sequence derives from a donor at least 50 years old with non-small cell lung cancer. The rearrangement links TRBV5-1 to TRBJ1-1, with D perhaps matching TRBD1 (5 bases). The source material was PBMCs, sampled before or after stereotactic body radiation therapy (not recorded which). CDR3 DNA sequence: TGCGCCAGCGGGGGTGTTGGGAACACTGAAGCTTTCTTT. As protein: CASGGVGNTEAFF. The full variable domain, its missing parts supplied by reference TRBV5-1 and TRBJ1-1, is KAGVTQTPRYLIKTRGQQVTLSCSPISGHRSVSWYQQTPGQGLQFLFEYFSETQRNKGNFPGRFSGRQFSNSRSEMNVSTLELGDSALYLCASGGVGNTEAFFGQGTRLTVV.